Listed below are T cell receptor beta chains from one sample, sequenced in a study of blood T cell repertoires in COVID-19. Method: immunoSEQ multiplex PCR; TCRdb's copy keeps in-frame clones and lacks some. The sample carries 55,000 to 70,000 clones, more than 85% recorded once. The sequenced material came from peripheral blood. The receptors shown here come from a man aged 60 to 75 with acute or convalescent COVID-19. The CDR3 runs from the conserved cysteine through the conserved F or W. A D gene is named only where the DNA matches it firmly. Clone size, where shown, is once, few, many, or a class for clones that have expanded.

D: TRBD2; size: NA; J: TRBJ2-1; V: TRBV27; CDR3: CASSLSRLAGGPSYNEQFF; DNA: TGTGCCAGCAGTTTATCGAGGCTAGCGGGAGGACCTTCCTACAATGAGCAGTTCTTC
D: NA; size: NA; J: TRBJ2-6; V: TRBV28; CDR3: CASSDNGFSGANVLTF; DNA: TGTGCCAGCAGTGACAACGGATTCTCTGGGGCCAACGTCCTGACTTTC
D: NA; size: once; J: TRBJ2-7; V: TRBV9; CDR3: CASSSRDNSYEQYF; DNA: TGTGCCAGCAGCAGCCGGGACAACTCCTACGAGCAGTACTTC
D: NA; size: NA; J: TRBJ1-5; V: TRBV9; CDR3: CASSRTAGGENQPQHF; DNA: TGTGCCAGCAGCCGAACCGCCGGGGGAGAAAATCAGCCCCAGCATTTT
D: TRBD1; size: NA; J: TRBJ1-2; V: TRBV25-1; CDR3: CASSELGQGGPNYGYTF; DNA: TGTGCCAGCAGTGAATTGGGACAGGGGGGCCCCAACTATGGCTACACCTTC
D: NA; size: NA; J: TRBJ1-1; V: TRBV7-2; CDR3: CASSLFIPETNTEAFF; DNA: TGTGCCAGCAGCTTATTCATTCCGGAGACGAACACTGAAGCTTTCTTT
D: TRBD1; size: NA; J: TRBJ2-7; V: TRBV7-2; CDR3: CASSFRQGGTYEQYF; DNA: TGTGCCAGCAGCTTTCGACAGGGGGGTACCTACGAGCAGTACTTC
D: NA; size: NA; J: TRBJ2-7; V: TRBV15; CDR3: CATSNFLGDEQYF; DNA: TGTGCCACCAGCAATTTCCTAGGGGACGAGCAGTACTTC
D: TRBD1; size: NA; J: TRBJ2-2; V: TRBV7-2; CDR3: CASSLDTATGGTGELFF; DNA: TGTGCCAGCAGCTTAGATACGGCGACAGGGGGCACCGGGGAGCTGTTTTTT
D: TRBD1; size: NA; J: TRBJ1-4; V: TRBV28; CDR3: CASSSDRGGEKLFF; DNA: TGTGCCAGCAGTTCGGACAGGGGGGGTGAAAAACTGTTTTTT
D: NA; size: NA; J: TRBJ1-1; V: TRBV28; CDR3: CASSPSGKGGTEAFF; DNA: TGTGCCAGCAGTCCCAGCGGGAAGGGGGGCACTGAAGCTTTCTTT
D: TRBD1; size: NA; J: TRBJ1-2; V: TRBV7-3; CDR3: CASSSGTGGYTF; DNA: TGTGCCAGCAGCTCCGGGACAGGGGGCTACACCTTC
D: TRBD1; size: NA; J: TRBJ1-5; V: TRBV10-3; CDR3: CAISESPDRARQPQHF; DNA: TGTGCCATCAGTGAGTCGCCGGACAGGGCACGTCAGCCCCAGCATTTT
D: NA; size: NA; J: TRBJ2-7; V: TRBV4-1; CDR3: CASSQGRIGSSYEQYF; DNA: TGCGCCAGCAGCCAAGGGCGGATCGGTAGCTCCTACGAGCAGTACTTC
D: TRBD2; size: NA; J: TRBJ2-1; V: TRBV6-2/TRBV6-3; CDR3: CASSYGGRLSEQFF; DNA: TGTGCCAGCAGTTACGGCGGGAGGCTTAGCGAGCAGTTCTTC
D: TRBD2; size: NA; J: TRBJ2-7; V: TRBV5-4; CDR3: CASSPIAGVNYEQYF; DNA: TGTGCCAGCAGCCCCATAGCGGGAGTGAACTACGAGCAGTACTTC
D: NA; size: NA; J: TRBJ2-7; V: TRBV28; CDR3: CATLGAESYEQYF; DNA: TGTGCCACCCTAGGGGCAGAGTCATACGAGCAGTACTTC
D: TRBD2; size: NA; J: TRBJ2-1; V: TRBV5-1; CDR3: CASSLGLAGRSYNEQFF; DNA: TGCGCCAGCAGCTTGGGGCTAGCGGGGAGGTCCTACAATGAGCAGTTCTTC
D: NA; size: NA; J: TRBJ1-5; V: TRBV10-3; CDR3: CAISEFVGSGQPQHF; DNA: TGTGCCATCAGTGAGTTTGTCGGGTCCGGTCAGCCCCAGCATTTT
D: TRBD1; size: NA; J: TRBJ1-5; V: TRBV7-2; CDR3: CASSSGTGLQPQHF; DNA: TGTGCCAGCAGCTCCGGGACAGGGTTACAGCCCCAGCATTTT
D: NA; size: few; J: TRBJ2-1; V: TRBV11-3; CDR3: CASSLLTDEQFF; DNA: TGTGCCAGCAGCTTACTAACGGATGAGCAGTTCTTC
D: NA; size: NA; J: TRBJ1-2; V: TRBV5-6; CDR3: CASSLFFDGYTF; DNA: TGTGCCAGCAGCTTGTTTTTCGATGGCTACACCTTC